These T cell receptor beta chains were read from a single sample in a study of early T cells in non-severe SARS-CoV-2 infection. TCRdb reprocessed the 5' RACE reads with MiXCR, giving one entry per CDR3 protein. This sample yields tens of thousands of distinct CDR3 sequences, of which about 5.7% are seen a single time; roughly 15% belongs to the top ten. Here the sequenced sample was whole blood, taken at baseline. The source of these receptors is an adult who was a healthcare worker with PCR-confirmed SARS-CoV-2 infection or an uninfected control (not recorded which). Each CDR3 is given with its conserved first and last residue. Fields, in order: clone size, J gene, D gene, V gene, CDR3 protein, CDR3 DNA. D genes are given only for firm matches. A clone size is listed for some rows: how often the clone was seen (once, few, many), or a class if it is expanded.

size: many; J: TRBJ1-2; D: .; V: TRBV6-5; CDR3: CASSFTLRGGYGYTF; DNA: TGTGCCAGCAGTTTCACCCTCAGGGGAGGCTATGGCTACACCTTC
size: many; J: TRBJ1-1; D: .; V: TRBV12-3/TRBV12-4; CDR3: CASSPMITEAFF; DNA: TGTGCCAGCAGTCCCATGATCACTGAAGCTTTCTTT
size: .; J: TRBJ1-6; D: TRBD1; V: TRBV19; CDR3: CASSIGRSGQGSSPLHF; DNA: TGTGCCAGTAGTATAGGACGTTCCGGACAGGGTAGTTCACCCCTCCACTTT
size: medium-sized; J: TRBJ2-1; D: TRBD1; V: TRBV7-8; CDR3: CASSLPGGAYNEQFF; DNA: TGTGCCAGCAGCTTACCAGGGGGCGCTTACAATGAGCAGTTCTTC
size: many; J: TRBJ2-1; D: TRBD1; V: TRBV15; CDR3: CATSSLQGAINNEQFF; DNA: TGTGCCACCAGCAGCCTACAGGGGGCGATTAACAATGAGCAGTTCTTC
size: many; J: TRBJ1-3; D: .; V: TRBV20-1; CDR3: CSANSGGNTICF; DNA: TGCAGTGCCAACTCGGGGGGTAACACCATATGTTTT
size: many; J: TRBJ2-1; D: .; V: TRBV7-3; CDR3: CASSLSKVDSYNEQFF; DNA: TGTGCCAGCAGCTTAAGCAAAGTTGACTCCTACAATGAGCAGTTCTTC
size: .; J: TRBJ1-1; D: TRBD1; V: TRBV12-3/TRBV12-4; CDR3: CASSQTGFSYRMNTEAFF; DNA: TGTGCCAGCAGTCAGACAGGGTTTTCGTATCGGATGAACACTGAAGCTTTCTTT
size: medium-sized; J: TRBJ2-7; D: .; V: TRBV7-2; CDR3: CASSATGSGYEQYF; DNA: TGTGCCAGCAGCGCTACAGGGTCCGGCTACGAGCAGTACTTC
size: .; J: TRBJ1-1; D: .; V: TRBV9; CDR3: CASARGVRTEAFF; DNA: TGTGCCAGCGCCCGGGGCGTGCGCACTGAAGCTTTCTTT
size: many; J: TRBJ1-1; D: TRBD1; V: TRBV29-1; CDR3: CSADRAEGTEAFF; DNA: TGCAGCGCCGACAGGGCGGAAGGCACTGAAGCTTTCTTT
size: many; J: TRBJ1-5; D: .; V: TRBV6-6; CDR3: CASSYPQGGQPQHF; DNA: TGTGCCAGCAGTTACCCGCAGGGAGGGCAGCCCCAGCATTTT
size: few; J: TRBJ2-3; D: TRBD2; V: TRBV3-1; CDR3: CASSHPGGAGGTDTQYF; DNA: TGTGCCAGCAGCCACCCCGGGGGAGCGGGGGGGACAGATACGCAGTATTTT
size: many; J: TRBJ2-5; D: TRBD1; V: TRBV27; CDR3: CASSSGTGVQETQYF; DNA: TGTGCCAGCAGTTCCGGGACAGGGGTCCAAGAGACCCAGTACTTC
size: few; J: TRBJ2-7; D: TRBD2; V: TRBV7-2; CDR3: CASSLGLASDEQYF; DNA: TGTGCCAGCAGCTTAGGACTAGCGTCGGACGAGCAGTACTTC
size: few; J: TRBJ1-1; D: TRBD1; V: TRBV12-3/TRBV12-4; CDR3: CASSPSTGDTEAFF; DNA: TGTGCCAGCAGTCCCTCCACAGGGGACACTGAAGCTTTCTTT
size: many; J: TRBJ2-7; D: .; V: TRBV3-1; CDR3: CASSRAYEQYF; DNA: TGTGCCAGCAGCCGTGCCTACGAGCAGTACTTC
size: .; J: TRBJ2-1; D: TRBD2; V: TRBV11-3; CDR3: CASSLTGLAGPYNEQFF; DNA: TGTGCCAGCAGCTTAACCGGACTAGCGGGGCCCTACAATGAGCAGTTCTTC
size: few; J: TRBJ1-3; D: .; V: TRBV11-2; CDR3: CASSSNFRGNTIYF; DNA: TGTGCCAGCAGTTCTAACTTCCGCGGAAACACCATATATTTT
size: many; J: TRBJ2-3; D: .; V: TRBV5-6; CDR3: CASSFQGGADTQYF; DNA: TGTGCCAGCAGCTTCCAGGGGGGCGCAGATACGCAGTATTTT
size: .; J: TRBJ2-5; D: TRBD2; V: TRBV29-1; CDR3: CSVGTSGVQETQYF; DNA: TGCAGCGTGGGGACTAGCGGAGTCCAAGAGACCCAGTACTTC
size: few; J: TRBJ1-1; D: .; V: TRBV12-5; CDR3: CASGTGTYRNTEAFF; DNA: TGTGCTAGTGGTACCGGGACATATAGGAACACTGAAGCTTTCTTT
size: many; J: TRBJ2-1; D: TRBD2; V: TRBV5-4; CDR3: CASRSSGGNYNEQFF; DNA: TGTGCCAGCAGATCTAGCGGGGGAAACTACAATGAGCAGTTCTTC
size: many; J: TRBJ1-1; D: .; V: TRBV4-1; CDR3: CASSHYDGASEAFF; DNA: TGCGCCAGCAGCCACTATGACGGGGCATCCGAAGCTTTCTTT
size: hyperexpanded; J: TRBJ2-5; D: .; V: TRBV9; CDR3: CASSVAREETQYF; DNA: TGTGCCAGCAGCGTAGCTAGAGAAGAGACCCAGTACTTC
size: .; J: TRBJ1-1; D: TRBD1; V: TRBV7-3; CDR3: CASSLKGATEAFF; DNA: TGTGCCAGCAGCTTAAAGGGGGCGACTGAAGCTTTCTTT
size: .; J: TRBJ2-5; D: TRBD1; V: TRBV5-1; CDR3: CASSLQGAFQETQYF; DNA: TGCGCCAGCAGCTTGCAGGGGGCCTTCCAAGAGACCCAGTACTTC
size: many; J: TRBJ2-7; D: .; V: TRBV27; CDR3: CASSLVVGPGTYEQYF; DNA: TGTGCCAGCAGCCTAGTTGTTGGTCCAGGTACCTACGAGCAGTACTTC
size: many; J: TRBJ2-1; D: TRBD2; V: TRBV5-8; CDR3: CASSQGTSGINEQFF; DNA: TGTGCCAGCAGCCAAGGGACTAGCGGGATCAATGAGCAGTTCTTC